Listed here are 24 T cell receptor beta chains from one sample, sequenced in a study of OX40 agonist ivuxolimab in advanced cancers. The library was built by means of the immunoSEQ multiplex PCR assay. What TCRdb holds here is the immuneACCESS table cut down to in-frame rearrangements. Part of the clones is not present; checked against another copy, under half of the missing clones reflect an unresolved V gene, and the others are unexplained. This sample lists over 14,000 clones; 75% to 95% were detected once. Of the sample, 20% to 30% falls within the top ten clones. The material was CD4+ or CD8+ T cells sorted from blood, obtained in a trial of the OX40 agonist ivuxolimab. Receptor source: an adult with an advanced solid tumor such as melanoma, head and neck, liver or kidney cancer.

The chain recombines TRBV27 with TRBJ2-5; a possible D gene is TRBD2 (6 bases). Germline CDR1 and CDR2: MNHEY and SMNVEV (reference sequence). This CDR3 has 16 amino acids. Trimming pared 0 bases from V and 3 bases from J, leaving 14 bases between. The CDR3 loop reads CASSLSSGSGEETQYF. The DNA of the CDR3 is TGTGCCAGCAGTTTATCGTCAGGATCGGGGGAAGAGACCCAGTACTTC.

In DNA form, the CDR3 reads TGTGCCAGCAGCGTAGCATCGTTGGGACTAGCGGGCCCAAATGAGCAGTTCTTC. Translating gives CASSVASLGLAGPNEQFF. This chain uses TRBV9 with TRBJ2-1; 12 bases fit TRBD2. The V segment lost 0 bases and the J segment 7 bases; nucleotides outside the gene matches: 11. The CDR3 extends over 18 amino acids. Germline V lookup: CDR1 SGDLS, CDR2 YYNGEE.

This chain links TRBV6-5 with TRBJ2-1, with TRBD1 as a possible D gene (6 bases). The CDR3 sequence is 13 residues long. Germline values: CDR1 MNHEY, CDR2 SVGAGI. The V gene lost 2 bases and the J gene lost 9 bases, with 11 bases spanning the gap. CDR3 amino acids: CASSYNRVREQFF. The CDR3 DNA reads TGTGCCAGCAGTTACAACAGGGTGCGTGAGCAGTTCTTC.

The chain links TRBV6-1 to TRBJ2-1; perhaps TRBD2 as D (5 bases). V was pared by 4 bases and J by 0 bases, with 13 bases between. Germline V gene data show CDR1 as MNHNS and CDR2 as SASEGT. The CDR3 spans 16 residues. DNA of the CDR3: TGTGCCAGCAGTGGTGCACGGGAAAGCTCCTACAATGAGCAGTTCTTC. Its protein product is CASSGARESSYNEQFF.

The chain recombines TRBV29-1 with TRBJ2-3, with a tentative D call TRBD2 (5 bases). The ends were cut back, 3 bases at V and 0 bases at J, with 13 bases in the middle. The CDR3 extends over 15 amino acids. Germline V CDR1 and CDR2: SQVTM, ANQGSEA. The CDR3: CSVEVPSFSTDTQYF. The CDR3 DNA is TGCAGCGTTGAGGTGCCTAGCTTTAGCACAGATACGCAGTATTTT.

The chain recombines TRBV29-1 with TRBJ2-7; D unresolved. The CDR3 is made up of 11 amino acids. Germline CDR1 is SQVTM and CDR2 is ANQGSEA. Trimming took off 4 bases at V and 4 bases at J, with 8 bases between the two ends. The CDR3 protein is CSVVMDYEQYF. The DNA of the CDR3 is TGCAGCGTTGTCATGGATTACGAGCAGTACTTC.

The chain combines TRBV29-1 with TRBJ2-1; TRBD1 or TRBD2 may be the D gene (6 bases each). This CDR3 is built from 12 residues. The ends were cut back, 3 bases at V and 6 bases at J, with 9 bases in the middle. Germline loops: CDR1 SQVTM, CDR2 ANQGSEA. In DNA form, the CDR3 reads TGCAGCGTTGAGAAGGGGGGCAATGAGCAGTTCTTC. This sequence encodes CSVEKGGNEQFF.

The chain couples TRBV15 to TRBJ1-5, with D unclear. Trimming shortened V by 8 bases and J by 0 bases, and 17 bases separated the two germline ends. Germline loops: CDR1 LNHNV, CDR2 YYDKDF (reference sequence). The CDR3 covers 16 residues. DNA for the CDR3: TGTGCCACCCGCCGCATGGCCGGGTATAGCAATCAGCCCCAGCATTTT. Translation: CATRRMAGYSNQPQHF.

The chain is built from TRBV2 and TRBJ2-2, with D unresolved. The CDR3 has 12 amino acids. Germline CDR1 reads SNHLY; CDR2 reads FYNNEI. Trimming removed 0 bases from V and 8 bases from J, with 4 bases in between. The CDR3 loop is CASSEAGGELFF. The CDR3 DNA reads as TGTGCCAGCAGTGAAGCCGGAGGGGAGCTGTTTTTT.

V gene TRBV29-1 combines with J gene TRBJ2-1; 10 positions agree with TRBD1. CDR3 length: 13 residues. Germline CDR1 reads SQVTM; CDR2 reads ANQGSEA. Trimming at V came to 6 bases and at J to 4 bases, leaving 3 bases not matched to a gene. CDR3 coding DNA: TGCAGCGTCGGACAGGGGGGGTACAATGAGCAGTTCTTC. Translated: CSVGQGGYNEQFF.

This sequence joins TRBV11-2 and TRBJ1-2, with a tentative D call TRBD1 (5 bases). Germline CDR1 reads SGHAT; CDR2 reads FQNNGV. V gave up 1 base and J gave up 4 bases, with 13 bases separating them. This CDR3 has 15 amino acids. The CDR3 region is CASSLVGRGIYGYTF. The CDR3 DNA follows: TGTGCCAGCAGCTTAGTGGGACGGGGGATCTATGGCTACACCTTC.

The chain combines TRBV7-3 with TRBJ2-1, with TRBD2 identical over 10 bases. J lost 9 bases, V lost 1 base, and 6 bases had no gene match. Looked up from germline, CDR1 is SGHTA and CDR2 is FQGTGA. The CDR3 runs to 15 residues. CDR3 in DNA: TGTGCCAGCAGCTTAATGACTAGCGGGCCTGGTGAGCAGTTCTTC. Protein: CASSLMTSGPGEQFF.

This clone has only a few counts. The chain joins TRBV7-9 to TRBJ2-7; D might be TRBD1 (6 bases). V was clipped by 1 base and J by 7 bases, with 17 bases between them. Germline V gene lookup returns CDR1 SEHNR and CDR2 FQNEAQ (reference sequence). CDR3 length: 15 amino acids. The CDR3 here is CASSLEAGVFGEQYF. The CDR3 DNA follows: TGTGCCAGCAGCTTAGAGGCAGGGGTTTTTGGTGAGCAGTACTTC.

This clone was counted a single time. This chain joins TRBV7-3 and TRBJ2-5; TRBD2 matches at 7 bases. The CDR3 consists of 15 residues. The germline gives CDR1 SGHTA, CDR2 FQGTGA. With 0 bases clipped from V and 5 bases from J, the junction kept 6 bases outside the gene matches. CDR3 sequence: CASSLTLAPSETQYF. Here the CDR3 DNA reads TGTGCCAGCAGCTTAACACTAGCGCCCTCGGAGACCCAGTACTTC.

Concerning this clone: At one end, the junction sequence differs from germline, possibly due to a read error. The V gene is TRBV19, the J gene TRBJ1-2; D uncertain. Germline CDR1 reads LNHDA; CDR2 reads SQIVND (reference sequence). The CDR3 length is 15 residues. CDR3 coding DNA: TGTGCCAGTAGAATAGAGTCACCTCTCCCCTACGGCTACACCTTC. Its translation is CASRIESPLPYGYTF.

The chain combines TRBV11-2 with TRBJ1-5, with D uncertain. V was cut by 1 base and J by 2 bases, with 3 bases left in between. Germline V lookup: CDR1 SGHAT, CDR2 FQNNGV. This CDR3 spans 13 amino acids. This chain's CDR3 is CASSLAGNQPQHF. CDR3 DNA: TGTGCCAGCAGCTTAGCGGGCAATCAGCCCCAGCATTTT.

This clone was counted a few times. The CDR3 loop is CASSDQRGAEAFF. The CDR3 DNA reads TGTGCCAGCAGCGATCAGCGGGGGGCTGAAGCTTTCTTT. J is TRBJ1-1 and V is TRBV7-6, with D maybe TRBD1 (5 bases). The CDR3 loop spans 13 amino acids. Deletions cut 5 bases from V and 6 bases from J, with 13 bases between. Looked up from germline, CDR1 is SGHVS and CDR2 is FNYEAQ. The variable domain in full, with the rest retrieved from reference TRBV7-6 and TRBJ1-1, is GAGVSQSPRYKVTKRGQDVALRCDPISGHVSLYWYRQALGQGPEFLTYFNYEAQQDKSGLPNDRFSAERPEGSISTLTIQRTEQRDSAMYRCASSDQRGAEAFFGQGTRLTVV.

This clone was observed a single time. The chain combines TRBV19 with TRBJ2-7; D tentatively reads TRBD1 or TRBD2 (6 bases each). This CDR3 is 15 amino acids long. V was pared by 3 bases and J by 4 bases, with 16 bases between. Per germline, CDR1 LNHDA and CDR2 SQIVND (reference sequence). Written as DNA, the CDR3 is TGTGCCAGTAGTATTGGCTCAGGGGAGGTGTACGAGCAGTACTTC. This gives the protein CASSIGSGEVYEQYF.

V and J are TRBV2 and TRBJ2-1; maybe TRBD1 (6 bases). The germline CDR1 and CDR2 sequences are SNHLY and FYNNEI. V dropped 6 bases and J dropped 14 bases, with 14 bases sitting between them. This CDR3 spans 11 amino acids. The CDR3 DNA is TGTGCCAGCAGAGATGACAGGTCAGAGTTCTTC. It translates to CASRDDRSEFF.

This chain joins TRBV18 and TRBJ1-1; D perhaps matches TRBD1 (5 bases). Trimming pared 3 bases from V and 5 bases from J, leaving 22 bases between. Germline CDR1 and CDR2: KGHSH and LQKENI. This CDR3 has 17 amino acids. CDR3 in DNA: TGTGCCAGCTCACCCAGCCCCGGGACTGGGGAGAAGACTGAAGCTTTCTTT. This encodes CASSPSPGTGEKTEAFF.

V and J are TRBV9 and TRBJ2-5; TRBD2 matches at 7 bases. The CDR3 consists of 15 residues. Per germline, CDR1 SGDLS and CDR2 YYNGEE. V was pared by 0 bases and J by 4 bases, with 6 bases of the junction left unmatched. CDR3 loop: CASSVGGRASETQYF. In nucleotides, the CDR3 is TGTGCCAGCAGCGTAGGAGGGAGGGCCTCAGAGACCCAGTACTTC.

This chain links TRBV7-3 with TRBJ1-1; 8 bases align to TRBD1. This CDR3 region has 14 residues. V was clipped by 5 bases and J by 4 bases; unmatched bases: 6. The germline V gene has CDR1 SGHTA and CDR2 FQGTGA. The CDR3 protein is CASSPTGGPTEAFF. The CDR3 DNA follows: TGTGCCAGCAGCCCTACAGGGGGTCCCACTGAAGCTTTCTTT. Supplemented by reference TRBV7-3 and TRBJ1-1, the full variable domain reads GAGVSQTPSNKVTEKGKYVELRCDPISGHTALYWYRQSLGQGPEFLIYFQGTGAADDSGLPNDRFFAVRPEGSVSTLKIQRTERGDSAVYLCASSPTGGPTEAFFGQGTRLTVV.

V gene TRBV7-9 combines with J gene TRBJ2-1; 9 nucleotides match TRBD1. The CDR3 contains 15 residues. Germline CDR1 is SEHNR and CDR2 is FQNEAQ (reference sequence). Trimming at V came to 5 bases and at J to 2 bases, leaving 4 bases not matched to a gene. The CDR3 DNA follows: TGTGCCAGCAGCCCCCGGGACAGGGCCTACAATGAGCAGTTCTTC. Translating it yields CASSPRDRAYNEQFF. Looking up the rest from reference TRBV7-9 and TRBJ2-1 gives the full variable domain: DTGVSQNPRHKITKRGQNVTFRCDPISEHNRLYWYRQTLGQGPEFLTYFQNEAQLEKSRLLSDRFSAERPKGSFSTLEIQRTEQGDSAMYLCASSPRDRAYNEQFFGPGTRLTVL.

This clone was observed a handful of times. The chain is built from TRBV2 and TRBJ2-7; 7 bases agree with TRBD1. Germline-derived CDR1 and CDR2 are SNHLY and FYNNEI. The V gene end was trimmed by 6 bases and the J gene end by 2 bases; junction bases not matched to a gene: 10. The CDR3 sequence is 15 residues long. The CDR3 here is CASRDPDRPPYEQYF. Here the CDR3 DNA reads TGTGCCAGCAGAGACCCGGACAGGCCACCCTACGAGCAGTACTTC.